The clone carrying this T cell receptor (beta chain) has only a few counts. Its antigen is unknown. This CDR3 comprises 14 residues. CDR1 is SGHVS, CDR2 FQNEAQ, per germline. Between the trimmed V and J ends, which lost 2 bases and 3 bases, there was a span of 11 bases. Scientists made TCR beta libraries using quantitative 5'-RACE with molecular barcodes. Using its own MiXCR run on the 5' RACE reads, TCRdb lists one record per CDR3 protein. The repertoire holds 500,000 to 650,000 distinct CDR3 sequences, with over 4% as singletons. The data stem from a study of CD8 T cells in ankylosing spondylitis. The study's findings and limits: Reports of some motif variants in reactive arthritis synovial fluid and blood predate this one. Seven to nine highly homologous variants formed a TCR beta motif that appeared characteristic of ankylosing spondylitis blood. Peripheral blood held disease-linked clones only at relatively low frequency, and these were CD8+.

The sample consisted of blood, either unsorted or a sorted T cell fraction (not recorded which). The chain recombines TRBV7-8 with TRBJ2-7, with D possibly being TRBD2 (5 bases). The clonotype was recovered from a male donor with ankylosing spondylitis. The DNA of the CDR3 is TGTGCCAGCAGCTTAAAGCGGAATTTCTACGAGCAGTACTTC. Amino acids: CASSLKRNFYEQYF.